These 27 T cell receptor beta chains share one sample of origin, sequenced in a study of regulatory T cells in long-lasting Graves disease. Noted time point: newly diagnosed GD, antithyroid drugs for less than 3 months. Generation of the TCR library employed RNA extracted from PBMCs. To make TCR beta libraries, researchers used iRepertoire HTBI primers and Arm-PCR of CDR3 regions. TCRdb recomputed calls from the multiplex PCR reads with MiXCR, one row per CDR3 protein. The profile shows 200,000 to 250,000 distinct CDR3 sequences, 20% of them singletons. This material consisted of peripheral blood mononuclear cells (PBMCs), taken at new diagnosis, from a patient treated with antithyroid drugs. The receptors were gathered from a female donor with Graves disease.

This clonotype was picked up many times. The chain uses TRBV10-3 and TRBJ1-3; D ambiguous. The V gene's germline CDR1 is ENHRY and CDR2 SYGVKD. The CDR3 is 13 amino acids. V lost 4 bases and J 7 bases, leaving 11 bases between the germline ends. CDR3: CAISGSLDNTIYF. CDR3 coding DNA: TGTGCCATCAGTGGATCCTTAGATAACACCATATATTTT.

Many counts were recorded for this clonotype. The chain recombines TRBV29-1 with TRBJ1-5, with D tentatively TRBD1 (5 bases). The CDR3 contains 13 residues. Germline CDR1 SQVTM, CDR2 ANQGSEA. The germline V and J ends were trimmed by 6 bases and 3 bases, with 12 bases remaining between them. CDR3 loop: CSVGDGLNQPQHF. Written as DNA, the CDR3 is TGCAGCGTGGGGGACGGACTCAATCAGCCCCAGCATTTT.

The chain joins TRBV3-1 to TRBJ2-3; TRBD1 agrees at 7 bases. V was pared by 0 bases and J by 2 bases, with 8 bases of the junction left unmatched. CDR3 length: 17 residues. Germline assignment: CDR1 LGHDT and CDR2 YNNKEL (reference sequence). CDR3: CASSQDLQGIFTDTQYF. CDR3 DNA: TGTGCCAGCAGCCAAGATCTACAGGGGATCTTCACAGATACGCAGTATTTT.

A word on this clonotype: With a far larger clone one base away, a read error is the likely cause. The rearrangement joins TRBV6-2 or TRBV6-3 to TRBJ2-5, with 8 positions matching TRBD1. Germline V lookup: CDR1 MNHEY, CDR2 SVGEGT. The CDR3 loop spans 13 amino acids. The CDR3 DNA follows: TGTGGCAGCAGTCGACAGGGGAAAGAGACCCAGTACTTC. Encoded protein: CGSSRQGKETQYF.

J is TRBJ2-3 and V is TRBV6-5; 15 nucleotides agree with TRBD2. The CDR3 is made up of 15 amino acids. Germline loops: CDR1 MNHEY, CDR2 SVGAGI. J was trimmed by 8 bases and V by 4 bases; bases with no gene match: 4. The chain's CDR3 is CASSWTSGRAGTQYF. The CDR3 DNA sequence: TGTGCCAGCAGTTGGACTAGCGGGAGGGCCGGTACGCAGTATTTT.

The chain links TRBV19 to TRBJ2-7; unclear D gene. V lost 2 bases and J lost 1, with 12 bases in between. Germline V gives CDR1 LNHDA, CDR2 SQIVND (reference sequence). The CDR3 has 15 amino acids. The CDR3: CASSISAERSYEQYF. Here the CDR3 DNA reads TGTGCCAGTAGTATATCGGCAGAGAGATCCTACGAGCAGTACTTC.

This clonotype was seen repeatedly, ten times or more. The rearrangement links TRBV7-9 to TRBJ1-2; 7 positions agree with TRBD1. The junction had 3 bases not matched to a gene; V was cut back by 5 bases and J by 3 bases. CDR3 length: 13 amino acids. CDR1 and CDR2 from the germline V gene are SEHNR and FQNEAQ (reference sequence). CDR3 residues: CASSRGTDYGYTF. Written as DNA, the CDR3 is TGTGCCAGCAGCCGCGGGACAGACTATGGCTACACCTTC.

V usage is TRBV20-1 and J usage is TRBJ2-7, with D perhaps given as TRBD1 or TRBD2 (7 bases each). The CDR3 covers 18 residues. CDR1 and CDR2 (germline): DFQATT, SNEGSKA (reference sequence). V was trimmed by 6 bases and J by 0 bases, leaving 27 bases between them. The DNA for the CDR3 is TGCAGTGCGGCCCCAGAGAGGGAGCGGGGACAGTCCTCCTACGAGCAGTACTTC. Amino acids: CSAAPERERGQSSYEQYF.

This clonotype came up many times. The chain has TRBV5-6 and TRBJ1-1; 8 nucleotides agree with TRBD1. V was clipped by 0 bases and J by 4 bases; unmatched bases: 5. CDR3 size: 15 residues. Germline V gives CDR1 SGHDT, CDR2 YYEEEE. The CDR3 protein is CASSLVRTGFTEAFF. CDR3 sequence (DNA): TGTGCCAGCAGCTTGGTTCGGACAGGGTTCACTGAAGCTTTCTTT.

The chain is built from TRBV2 and TRBJ1-1; the D gene is possibly TRBD1 (5 bases). The CDR3 runs 14 residues. Looked up from germline, CDR1 is SNHLY and CDR2 is FYNNEI. V was cut by 4 bases and J by 4 bases, with 13 bases left in between. CDR3 region: CASSVRGLGTEAFF. CDR3 bases: TGTGCCAGCAGTGTGCGGGGGTTGGGCACTGAAGCTTTCTTT.

In its sample, this clonotype was seen a few times. V and J are TRBV12-3 or TRBV12-4 and TRBJ1-4; the match to TRBD1 covers 9 bases. Trimming at V came to 5 bases and at J to 10 bases, leaving 8 bases not matched to a gene. CDR3 length equals 14 residues. The CDR3 is CASSGGQGKGKLFF. The CDR3 nucleotides are TGTGCCAGCAGTGGGGGACAGGGAAAGGGAAAACTGTTTTTT.

In this sample, this clonotype turned up many times. V usage is TRBV2 and J usage is TRBJ1-2; D perhaps matches TRBD1 (6 bases). Trimming cost V 5 bases and J 14 bases, with 24 bases left between them. Germline values: CDR1 SNHLY, CDR2 FYNNEI. The CDR3 has 14 amino acids. The CDR3 nucleotides read TGTGCCAGCAGTCTTACACGGGACACCCCGCTTGAAACCTTC. Encoded protein: CASSLTRDTPLETF.

This clonotype showed up just a few times. V gene TRBV28 combines with J gene TRBJ1-6; D gene ambiguous. V dropped 6 bases and J dropped 14 bases, with 14 bases sitting between them. CDR1 is MDHEN and CDR2 is SYDVKM in the germline V gene. CDR3 length: 12 amino acids. For the CDR3, the DNA is TGTGCCAGCAGCCAAGGATTAAGATCCCTCCACTTT. This sequence encodes CASSQGLRSLHF.

V and J are TRBV27 and TRBJ2-7, with D perhaps TRBD2 (5 bases). The CDR3 length is 13 residues. In germline, CDR1 is MNHEY, CDR2 SMNVEV (reference sequence). V dropped 6 bases and J dropped 5 bases, with 14 bases sitting between them. The CDR3 sequence: CASSFLRANEQYF. As DNA, the CDR3 is TGTGCCAGCAGCTTTTTGCGGGCCAACGAGCAGTACTTC.

The sample holds many counts of this clonotype. V usage is TRBV27 and J usage is TRBJ2-4; 7 bases align to TRBD1. The CDR3 sequence is 14 residues long. V dropped 6 bases and J dropped 10; count of bases not matched to a gene: 12. Germline V CDR1 and CDR2: MNHEY, SMNVEV (reference sequence). CDR3 residues: CASSQTGTERIQYF. The DNA for the CDR3 is TGTGCCAGCAGCCAAACCGGGACAGAGAGAATTCAGTACTTC.

At least ten counts were recorded for this clonotype. The chain links TRBV13 to TRBJ2-7, with 9 bases aligning to TRBD1. Losses at the gene ends were 5 bases for V and 5 bases for J; bases not matched to a gene: 10. The CDR3 length is 15 residues. Germline V CDR1 and CDR2: PRHDT, FYEKMQ (reference sequence). The CDR3 is CASSQGTGTFNEQYF. The CDR3 DNA sequence: TGTGCCAGCAGCCAAGGGACAGGGACTTTCAACGAGCAGTACTTC.

This clonotype has ten or more counts. The V and J genes are TRBV5-1 and TRBJ2-7; TRBD2 matches 8 bases. In germline, CDR1 is SGHRS, CDR2 YFSETQ. V lost 0 bases and J lost 6; bases outside the gene matches: 5. The length of the CDR3 is 14 residues. The CDR3 sequence: CASSLAGGVGEQYF. The CDR3 DNA is TGCGCCAGCAGCTTGGCCGGGGGGGTTGGCGAGCAGTACTTC. Combining the CDR3 with reference TRBV5-1 and TRBJ2-7 gives the whole variable domain KAGVTQTPRYLIKTRGQQVTLSCSPISGHRSVSWYQQTPGQGLQFLFEYFSETQRNKGNFPGRFSGRQFSNSRSEMNVSTLELGDSALYLCASSLAGGVGEQYFGPGTRLTVT.

In this sample, this clonotype turned up many times. V and J are TRBV28 and TRBJ2-7, with D possibly matching TRBD1 (6 bases). V was cut by 6 bases and J by 4 bases, with 10 bases left in between. Germline CDR1 reads MDHEN; CDR2 reads SYDVKM. This CDR3 has 12 amino acids. In nucleotides, the CDR3 is TGTGCCAGCAGAACCGACAGGTACGAGCAGTACTTC. Its translation: CASRTDRYEQYF.

This clonotype was counted only a few times. J is TRBJ1-1 and V is TRBV5-1, with 9 bases aligning to TRBD1. Germline CDR1 is SGHRS and CDR2 is YFSETQ. After removal of 3 bases from V and 4 bases from J, the junction contained 10 bases not matched to a gene. CDR3 size: 16 residues. CDR3 sequence reads: CASSSALGTGSTEAFF. The DNA of the CDR3 is TGCGCCAGCAGCTCCGCTTTAGGGACAGGGTCCACTGAAGCTTTCTTT.

This clonotype was detected many times. The junction and the germline gene differ at one end; a read error may be behind it. The CDR3 DNA reads as TGCAGCGTTGGGAAAACAGGGAACTCTGAAGCTTTCTTT. It is translated as CSVGKTGNSEAFF. This chain joins TRBV29-1 and TRBJ1-1, with TRBD1 as a possible D gene (6 bases). The CDR3 has 13 residues. CDR1 and CDR2 from the germline V gene are SQVTM and ANQGSEA.

The chain employs TRBV5-8 and TRBJ1-5; 8 positions agree with TRBD1. The CDR3 spans 16 residues. Trimming took 2 bases from V and 5 from J; bases not matched to a gene: 9. Germline loops: CDR1 SGHTS, CDR2 YDEGEE. CDR3 in DNA: TGTGCCAGCAGCTTATTGCCGCAGGGGGCGGATCAGCCCCAGCATTTT. Encoded protein: CASSLLPQGADQPQHF.

The chain joins TRBV5-4 to TRBJ1-2; tentative D call: TRBD1 (6 bases). Germline CDR1 SGHNT, CDR2 YYREEE (reference sequence). The CDR3 contains 14 residues. V lost 4 bases to trimming and J lost 6 bases, with 16 bases between them. CDR3 nucleotide sequence: TGTGCCAGCAGCGCAGGGGATAACCTTGATGGCTACACCTTC. This gives the protein CASSAGDNLDGYTF. Drawing the rest from reference TRBV5-4 and TRBJ1-2, the complete variable domain is ETGVTQSPTHLIKTRGQQVTLRCSSQSGHNTVSWYQQALGQGPQFIFQYYREEENGRGNFPPRFSGLQFPNYSSELNVNALELDDSALYLCASSAGDNLDGYTFGSGTRLTVV.

This clonotype occurred many times. This chain uses TRBV18 with TRBJ1-5; 8 bases are shared with TRBD1. The CDR3 spans 16 residues. The V and J ends lost 1 base and 6 bases, in that order; junction bases with no gene match: 8. Germline V gene sequence: CDR1 KGHSH, CDR2 LQKENI. CDR3 sequence: CASSPLGRGLGQPQHF. The CDR3 DNA follows: TGTGCCAGCTCACCACTTGGCAGGGGGCTGGGTCAGCCCCAGCATTTT.

This clonotype was found many times. This rearrangement joins TRBV27 to TRBJ1-4, with D possibly being TRBD1 (6 bases). This CDR3 is 15 amino acids long. The germline V and J ends were trimmed by 1 base and 10 bases, with 16 bases remaining between them. Looked up from germline, CDR1 is MNHEY and CDR2 is SMNVEV (reference sequence). CDR3 nucleotide sequence: TGTGCCAGCAGTTTATTACAGGGCGGGGTAGGAAAACTGTTTTTT. Its protein is CASSLLQGGVGKLFF.

This clonotype was recorded a few times. The chain carries TRBV19 and TRBJ1-4, with unresolved D. CDR3 length: 14 residues. V lost 4 bases to trimming and J lost 4 bases, with 10 bases between them. The germline V gene has CDR1 LNHDA and CDR2 SQIVND (reference sequence). The CDR3 loop is CASSKASHNEKLFF. Here the CDR3 DNA reads TGTGCCAGTAGTAAGGCCAGCCATAATGAAAAACTGTTTTTT.

This clonotype was found many times. This chain connects TRBV20-1 to TRBJ2-5, with D unresolved. Per the germline V gene, CDR1 is DFQATT and CDR2 is SNEGSKA (reference sequence). The ends were cut back, 5 bases at V and 1 base at J, with 11 bases in the middle. This CDR3 has 13 amino acids. The CDR3 protein is CSASTEIQETQYF. The CDR3 DNA sequence: TGCAGTGCTTCGACGGAGATCCAAGAGACCCAGTACTTC.

About this clonotype itself: With a much larger clone just one base away, this may be a read error. V is TRBV5-5 and J is TRBJ2-7, with 7 bases lining up with TRBD1. The germline CDR1 and CDR2 sequences are SGHKS and YYEKEE (reference sequence). The CDR3 has 16 residues. CDR3 nucleotide sequence: TGTGCCAACAGCTTATTCTTATCGGGACAGACCTACGAGCAGTACTTC. The encoded protein is CANSLFLSGQTYEQYF.